The 27 T cell receptor beta chains in this list originate from one sample, sequenced in a study of shared clonotypes between healthy human individuals. Sequenced by immunoSEQ multiplex PCR; TCRdb stores in-frame clones only, minus some. Of about 2 million clones in the sample, about 95% were seen once. Naive CD8 cells lacked CD45RO, underwent positive selection for CCR7 and left out terminally differentiated effector memory CD45RA+ cells. What was sequenced was naive CD8+ T cells sorted from blood. All receptors come from a man between 18 and 29 years old in good health.

The J gene is TRBJ2-1, the V gene TRBV27; possibly TRBD1 for D (5 bases). Looked up from germline, CDR1 is MNHEY and CDR2 is SMNVEV (reference sequence). CDR3 length: 13 residues. V was trimmed by 5 bases and J by 6 bases, leaving 11 bases between them. The CDR3 sequence is CASSMTVGNEQFF. CDR3 coding DNA: TGTGCCAGCAGTATGACAGTTGGCAATGAGCAGTTCTTC.

Only one count was recorded for this clone. V is TRBV9 and J is TRBJ2-2; TRBD1 or TRBD2 may be the D gene (5 bases each). In germline, CDR1 is SGDLS, CDR2 YYNGEE. CDR3 length equals 16 residues. Trimming pared 3 bases from V and 4 bases from J, leaving 16 bases between. As DNA, the CDR3 is TGTGCCAGCAGCGCCCCTCTAGGGGACGCCACCGGGGAGCTGTTTTTT. Its protein product is CASSAPLGDATGELFF.

The CDR3 nucleotides are TGCGCCAGCAGCTTGGCTGAGTGGATCAACGAGCAGTACTTC. This sequence encodes CASSLAEWINEQYF. This chain links TRBV5-1 with TRBJ2-7; no reliable D call. The CDR3 spans 14 residues. Germline assignment: CDR1 SGHRS and CDR2 YFSETQ. V was cut by 0 bases and J by 5 bases, with 12 bases left in between.

CDR3 region: CAISESNGGETEAFF. CDR3 nucleotides: TGTGCCATCAGTGAGTCAAACGGGGGCGAAACTGAAGCTTTCTTT. The J gene is TRBJ1-1, the V gene TRBV10-3, with a tentative D call TRBD1 (6 bases). V lost 0 bases and J 5 bases, leaving 13 bases between the germline ends. Germline CDR1 and CDR2: ENHRY and SYGVKD. The CDR3 totals 15 residues.

The chain links TRBV28 to TRBJ2-3, with TRBD2 as a possible D gene (6 bases). V was shortened by 7 bases and J by 2 bases, with 16 bases between the two germline ends. Germline V CDR1 and CDR2: MDHEN, SYDVKM. The CDR3 spans 15 residues. In nucleotides, the CDR3 is TGTGCCAGCACCTTAGGAGGGTCCCTCACAGATACGCAGTATTTT. This codes for CASTLGGSLTDTQYF.

V usage is TRBV7-3 and J usage is TRBJ2-2; D tentatively fits TRBD1 or TRBD2 (5 bases each). CDR3 length equals 18 residues. The ends were cut back, 4 bases at V and 3 bases at J, with 21 bases in the middle. The germline CDR1 and CDR2 sequences are SGHTA and FQGTGA. The CDR3 sequence is CASSSFDRSERDTGELFF. For the CDR3, the DNA is TGTGCCAGCAGCTCCTTCGACAGATCGGAGAGGGACACCGGGGAGCTGTTTTTT.

This clone was seen once. The genes are TRBV4-3 and TRBJ2-7, with D possibly TRBD1 on 5 matching bases. CDR1 and CDR2 (germline): LGHNA, YSLEER. The CDR3 is 17 residues long. V lost 1 base to trimming and J lost 4 bases, with 20 bases between them. The CDR3 region has the DNA TGCGCCAGCAGCCAAGGACATGGGCGGCTAGGACAATACGAGCAGTACTTC. This codes for CASSQGHGRLGQYEQYF.

The rearrangement joins TRBV15 to TRBJ1-6, with TRBD1 identical over 8 bases. V shed 7 bases, J shed 6 bases, and the junction held 8 bases outside the gene matches. CDR3 length: 15 residues. Germline values: CDR1 LNHNV, CDR2 YYDKDF (reference sequence). This CDR3 reads CATKGPTGANSPLHF. CDR3 sequence (DNA): TGTGCCACCAAAGGGCCGACAGGGGCTAATTCACCCCTCCACTTT.

The chain carries TRBV4-1 and TRBJ1-4, with 11 bases aligning to TRBD1. This CDR3 has 16 residues. The junction had 8 bases not matched to a gene; V was cut back by 4 bases and J by 7 bases. Germline-derived CDR1 and CDR2 are MGHRA and YSYEKL. The CDR3 here is CASSLDWDRGIEKLFF. CDR3 sequence (DNA): TGCGCCAGCAGCCTGGATTGGGACAGGGGGATTGAAAAACTGTTTTTT.

The chain has TRBV7-9 and TRBJ2-3; D may correspond to TRBD1 or TRBD2 (5 bases each). The CDR3 spans 18 residues. With 10 bases removed from V and 4 bases from J, the gap between germline ends came to 30 bases. Germline V lookup: CDR1 SEHNR, CDR2 FQNEAQ (reference sequence). CDR3 DNA sequence: TGTGCCACCAACCCTAGTGGGGGAGAGTTTTTATATGCAGATACGCAGTATTTT. This sequence encodes CATNPSGGEFLYADTQYF.

With respect to this clone: Within the sample, other DNA sequences also encode this same CDR3. The rearrangement links TRBV9 to TRBJ2-7, with D possibly TRBD2 on 6 matching bases. The CDR3 length is 14 residues. Germline values: CDR1 SGDLS, CDR2 YYNGEE. The ends were cut back, 2 bases at V and 2 bases at J, with 11 bases in the middle. The CDR3 loop is CASSVGGEPYEQYF. As DNA, the CDR3 is TGTGCCAGCAGCGTTGGAGGGGAGCCCTACGAGCAGTACTTC. Full variable domain (rest looked up from reference TRBV9 and TRBJ2-7): DSGVTQTPKHLITATGQRVTLRCSPRSGDLSVYWYQQSLDQGLQFLIQYYNGEERAKGNILERFSAQQFPDLHSELNLSSLELGDSALYFCASSVGGEPYEQYFGPGTRLTVT.

V and J are TRBV2 and TRBJ1-6; D uncertain. The V gene's germline CDR1 is SNHLY and CDR2 FYNNEI. Trimming took 6 bases from V and 10 from J, leaving 13 bases between them. The CDR3 totals 13 residues. CDR3: CASSRIVGSPLHF. CDR3 nucleotide sequence: TGTGCCAGCAGCCGCATCGTAGGGTCACCCCTCCACTTT.

V gene TRBV30 combines with J gene TRBJ1-6; 8 bases align to TRBD1. Germline trimming cut 2 bases from V and 9 bases from J; bases unmatched to any gene: 9. The CDR3 consists of 15 residues. Germline values: CDR1 GTSNPN, CDR2 SVGIG (reference sequence). The CDR3 reads CAWSLGPGGGSPLHF. CDR3 nucleotide sequence: TGTGCCTGGAGTTTGGGTCCAGGGGGCGGTTCACCCCTCCACTTT.

The genes are TRBV2 and TRBJ2-5; perhaps TRBD1 as D (5 bases). V dropped 8 bases and J dropped 5 bases, with 18 bases sitting between them. Per germline, CDR1 SNHLY and CDR2 FYNNEI. The CDR3 is made up of 14 amino acids. CDR3 nucleotide sequence: TGTGCCAGCGTGGCCGGACAACGGCGTGAGACCCAGTACTTC. Protein product: CASVAGQRRETQYF.

The V call is TRBV6-5, the J call TRBJ1-5, with D perhaps TRBD1 (5 bases). The CDR3 totals 14 residues. The ends were cut back, 0 bases at V and 5 bases at J, with 8 bases in the middle. Per germline, CDR1 MNHEY and CDR2 SVGAGI. DNA of the CDR3: TGTGCCAGCAGTTACTCGCAGGGCGATCAGCCCCAGCATTTT. Translated, it gives CASSYSQGDQPQHF.

The J gene is TRBJ2-4, the V gene TRBV7-9; D is unresolved. Per the germline V gene, CDR1 is SEHNR and CDR2 is FQNEAQ (reference sequence). The CDR3 totals 12 residues. Trimming removed 5 bases at V and 7 bases at J, with 9 bases between. The CDR3 DNA follows: TGTGCCAGCAGCAATGACGGGAACATTCAGTACTTC. This gives the protein CASSNDGNIQYF.

This chain uses TRBV2 with TRBJ2-5, with TRBD2 matching 9 bases. V dropped 6 bases and J dropped 9; count of bases not matched to a gene: 14. Looked up from germline, CDR1 is SNHLY and CDR2 is FYNNEI. This CDR3 region has 15 residues. CDR3 in amino acids: CASRASSGTWGAQYF. CDR3 nucleotides: TGTGCCAGCAGGGCTTCTAGCGGGACCTGGGGGGCCCAGTACTTC.

This clone was counted once. The chain has TRBV2 and TRBJ2-7; D not resolved. From germline, CDR1 is SNHLY and CDR2 FYNNEI. There are 15 residues in the CDR3. Trimming cost V 2 bases and J 0 bases, with 11 bases left between them. Here the CDR3 reads CASSESMWNSYEQYF. For the CDR3, the DNA is TGTGCCAGCAGTGAAAGTATGTGGAACTCCTACGAGCAGTACTTC.

This clone was seen just once. The chain has TRBV4-1 and TRBJ1-1; no reliable D call. The germline V gene has CDR1 MGHRA and CDR2 YSYEKL. This CDR3 spans 14 amino acids. V was clipped by 0 bases and J by 5 bases, with 10 bases between them. CDR3 DNA sequence: TGCGCCAGCAGCCAAGAGTTTAGAGGGACTGAAGCTTTCTTT. This encodes CASSQEFRGTEAFF.

This chain links TRBV21-1 with TRBJ2-1. TRBV21-1 is a pseudogene locus. This CDR3 has 12 residues. CDR3 sequence (DNA): TGTGCCAGCAGCAGCCCCTACAATGAGCAGTTCTTC. Amino acids: CASSSPYNEQFF.

This clone was recorded a few times. The V call is TRBV2, the J call TRBJ1-5; 10 bases align to TRBD1. Germline V gives CDR1 SNHLY, CDR2 FYNNEI. V was clipped by 6 bases and J by 4 bases; unmatched bases: 6. CDR3 size: 15 residues. CDR3 coding DNA: TGTGCCAGCAGCGTAGGGACAGGGGAGAATCAGCCCCAGCATTTT. As protein: CASSVGTGENQPQHF.

The rearrangement uses TRBV4-3 and TRBJ2-1; 9 bases agree with TRBD2. This CDR3 comprises 16 residues. With V trimmed by 4 bases and J by 6 bases, 10 bases remained unmatched. Per the germline V gene, CDR1 is LGHNA and CDR2 is YSLEER. The CDR3 here is CASSRKKGLAPNEQFF. CDR3 DNA: TGCGCCAGCAGCCGCAAGAAGGGACTAGCCCCCAATGAGCAGTTCTTC.

The chain is built from TRBV7-9 and TRBJ1-5; a weak D match, TRBD1 (6 bases). V was shortened by 7 bases and J by 0 bases, with 19 bases between the two germline ends. CDR1 is SEHNR and CDR2 is FQNEAQ in the germline V gene (reference sequence). This CDR3 spans 17 amino acids. DNA for the CDR3: TGTGCCAGCACAGCGGCCGGGGGCCCGTATAGCAATCAGCCCCAGCATTTT. It specifies CASTAAGGPYSNQPQHF.

The chain combines TRBV4-1 with TRBJ1-5; D is undetermined. The germline V and J ends were trimmed by 1 base and 5 bases, with 15 bases remaining between them. Germline values: CDR1 MGHRA, CDR2 YSYEKL. This CDR3 has 16 residues. In DNA, the CDR3 is TGCGCCAGCAGCCAAGTGCGGTCTAGACCCGATCAGCCCCAGCATTTT. It is translated as CASSQVRSRPDQPQHF.

V is TRBV30 and J is TRBJ1-1, with TRBD1 matching 7 bases. The germline gives CDR1 GTSNPN, CDR2 SVGIG (reference sequence). The CDR3 consists of 14 residues. Unmatched junction bases numbered 8, after V lost 4 bases and J lost 3 bases. The CDR3 region is CAWKRQGGYTEAFF. The CDR3 region has the DNA TGTGCCTGGAAACGACAGGGTGGTTACACTGAAGCTTTCTTT.

The chain joins TRBV10-3 to TRBJ1-2; 7 bases agree with TRBD1. Per germline, CDR1 ENHRY and CDR2 SYGVKD. This CDR3 has 13 amino acids. J gave up 5 bases and V 4 bases, and 4 bases lay outside the gene matches. The DNA of the CDR3 is TGTGCCATCAGTGTCGGGACAGAATATGGCTACACCTTC. Translated: CAISVGTEYGYTF.

A single count supports this clone. Within the sample, other DNA sequences also encode this same CDR3. This sequence joins TRBV5-6 and TRBJ2-1; 12 nucleotides align to TRBD2. After removal of 0 bases from V and 4 bases from J, the junction contained 2 bases not matched to a gene. Germline V CDR1 and CDR2: SGHDT, YYEEEE. The length of the CDR3 is 16 residues. This chain's CDR3 is CASSLALAGGYNEQFF. The DNA of the CDR3 is TGTGCCAGCAGCTTGGCACTAGCGGGGGGATACAATGAGCAGTTCTTC.